This T cell receptor beta chain comes out of a study of T cell responses to AZD1222 COVID-19 vaccine. This clone was picked up one time. What it binds is not known. The ends were cut back, 0 bases at V and 5 bases at J, with 13 bases in the middle. Germline V gives CDR1 LGHNA, CDR2 YNFKEQ. This CDR3 is 15 amino acids long. Study-level points and caveats: Scientists sampled the repertoires only once the peak T cell response had passed. Donor demographics were predominantly white British with a female majority; clonal diversity may be underestimated. Just five to seven people given AZD1222 tested seropositive at baseline.

The protocol was immunoSEQ multiplex PCR, while the TCRdb copy is restricted to in-frame clones and leaves out a portion. The repertoire consists of fewer than 150,000 clones, with roughly nine tenths occurring once and the leading ten covering about 9.4%. The V gene is TRBV4-2, the J gene TRBJ2-5, with a tentative D call TRBD2 (5 bases). The sample was peripheral blood, taken 28 days after the second AZD1222 dose. The sequence derives from an adult who received the AZD1222 COVID-19 vaccine. Written as DNA, the CDR3 is TGTGCCAGCAGCCAAGACGGCGGGCGGCAGGAGACCCAGTACTTC. This codes for CASSQDGGRQETQYF.